This T cell receptor (beta chain) was observed in a study of T cells after posttransplantation cyclophosphamide. Only in-frame clones appear in the TCRdb table, and some are missing; sequencing was by immunoSEQ multiplex PCR. The data show some 40,000 clones, with none appearing a single time. This clone showed up many times. Between the trimmed V and J ends, which lost 2 bases and 1 base, there was a span of 11 bases. CDR3 length equals 16 residues. Germline lookup yields CDR1 MNHEY and CDR2 SMNVEV (reference sequence). The specimen was PBMCs. The chain uses TRBV27 and TRBJ2-2; possible D gene TRBD2, 5 bases. The source is a woman in her fifties or sixties in good health and a related stem cell transplant donor. The CDR3 spells CASSLGGGVNTGELFF. CDR3 sequence (DNA): TGTGCCAGCAGTTTAGGAGGCGGCGTGAACACCGGGGAGCTGTTTTTT.